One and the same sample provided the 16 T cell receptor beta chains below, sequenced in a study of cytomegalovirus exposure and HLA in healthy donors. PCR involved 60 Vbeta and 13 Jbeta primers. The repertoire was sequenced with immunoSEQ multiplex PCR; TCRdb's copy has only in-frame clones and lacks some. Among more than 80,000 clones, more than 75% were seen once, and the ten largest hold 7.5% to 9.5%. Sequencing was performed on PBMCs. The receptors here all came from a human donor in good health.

The CDR3 loop is CAWTNLAGMYNEQFF. The CDR3 DNA is TGTGCCTGGACGAACCTAGCGGGAATGTACAATGAGCAGTTCTTC. The chain is built from TRBV30 and TRBJ2-1; 9 nucleotides align to TRBD2. The length of the CDR3 is 15 residues. Looked up from germline, CDR1 is GTSNPN and CDR2 is SVGIG (reference sequence). V lost 4 bases and J lost 4; bases outside the gene matches: 8.

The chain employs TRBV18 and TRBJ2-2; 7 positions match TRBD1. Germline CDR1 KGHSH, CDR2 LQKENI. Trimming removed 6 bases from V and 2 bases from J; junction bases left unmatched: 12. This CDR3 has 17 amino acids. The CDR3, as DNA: TGTGCCAGCTCGCCCACACCCCCAGGGGGAAACACCGGGGAGCTGTTTTTT. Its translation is CASSPTPPGGNTGELFF.

As DNA, the CDR3 is TGTGCCGTGGACAGCGGACATGAGCAGTTCTTC. It codes for CAVDSGHEQFF. The chain links TRBV30 to TRBJ2-1, with a weak D call TRBD1 (6 bases). CDR3 size: 11 residues. Germline CDR1 GTSNPN, CDR2 SVGIG (reference sequence). V lost 8 bases and J 8 bases, leaving 13 bases between the germline ends.

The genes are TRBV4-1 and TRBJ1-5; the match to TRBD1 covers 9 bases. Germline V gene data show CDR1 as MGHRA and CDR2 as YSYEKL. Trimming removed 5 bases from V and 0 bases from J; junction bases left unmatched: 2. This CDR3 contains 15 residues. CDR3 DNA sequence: TGCGCCAGCAGCACGGACAGGGGTAGCAATCAGCCCCAGCATTTT. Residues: CASSTDRGSNQPQHF.

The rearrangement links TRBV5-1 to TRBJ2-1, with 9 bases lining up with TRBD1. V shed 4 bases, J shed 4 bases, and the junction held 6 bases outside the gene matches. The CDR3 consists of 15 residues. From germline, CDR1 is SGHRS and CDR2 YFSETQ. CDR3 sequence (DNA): TGCGCCAGCAGCCCCTCCGGACAGGGGTACAATGAGCAGTTCTTC. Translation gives CASSPSGQGYNEQFF. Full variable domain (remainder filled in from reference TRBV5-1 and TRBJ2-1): KAGVTQTPRYLIKTRGQQVTLSCSPISGHRSVSWYQQTPGQGLQFLFEYFSETQRNKGNFPGRFSGRQFSNSRSEMNVSTLELGDSALYLCASSPSGQGYNEQFFGPGTRLTVL.

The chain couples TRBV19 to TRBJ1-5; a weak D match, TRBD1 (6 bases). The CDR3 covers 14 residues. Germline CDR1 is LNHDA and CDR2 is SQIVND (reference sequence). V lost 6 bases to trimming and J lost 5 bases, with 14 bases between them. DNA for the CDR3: TGTGCCAGTAGCATTACAGGGCCTTATCAGCCCCAGCATTTT. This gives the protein CASSITGPYQPQHF.

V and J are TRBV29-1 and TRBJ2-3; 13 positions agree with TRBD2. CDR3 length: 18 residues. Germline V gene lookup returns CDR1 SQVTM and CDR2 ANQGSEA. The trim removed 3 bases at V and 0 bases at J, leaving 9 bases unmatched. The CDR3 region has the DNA TGCAGCGTTGATGGCCGGGGACTAGCGGGACCGAGCACAGATACGCAGTATTTT. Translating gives CSVDGRGLAGPSTDTQYF.

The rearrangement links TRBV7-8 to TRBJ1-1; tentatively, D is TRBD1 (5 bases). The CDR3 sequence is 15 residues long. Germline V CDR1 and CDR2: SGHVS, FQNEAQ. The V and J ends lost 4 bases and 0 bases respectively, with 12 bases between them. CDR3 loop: CASSSNRQLNTEAFF. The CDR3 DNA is TGTGCCAGCAGCTCGAATCGACAGTTGAACACTGAAGCTTTCTTT.

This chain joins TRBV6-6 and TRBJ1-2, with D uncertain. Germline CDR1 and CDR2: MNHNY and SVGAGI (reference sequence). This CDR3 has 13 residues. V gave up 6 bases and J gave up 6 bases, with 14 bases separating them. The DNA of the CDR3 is TGTGCCAGCAGAGACCGGGGAGTGGATGGCTACACCTTC. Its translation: CASRDRGVDGYTF.

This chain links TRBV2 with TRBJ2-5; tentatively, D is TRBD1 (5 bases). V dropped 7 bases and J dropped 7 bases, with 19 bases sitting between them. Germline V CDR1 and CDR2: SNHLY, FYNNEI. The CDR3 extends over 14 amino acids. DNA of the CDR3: TGTGCCAGCACGGAAGCTATCGGGCAGGGGACCCAGTACTTC. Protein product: CASTEAIGQGTQYF.

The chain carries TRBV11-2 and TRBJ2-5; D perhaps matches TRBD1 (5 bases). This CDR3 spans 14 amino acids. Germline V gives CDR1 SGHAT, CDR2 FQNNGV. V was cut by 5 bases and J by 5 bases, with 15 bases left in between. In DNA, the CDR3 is TGTGCCAGCAGCCACTTAGGCAGGGTGGAGACCCAGTACTTC. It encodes CASSHLGRVETQYF.

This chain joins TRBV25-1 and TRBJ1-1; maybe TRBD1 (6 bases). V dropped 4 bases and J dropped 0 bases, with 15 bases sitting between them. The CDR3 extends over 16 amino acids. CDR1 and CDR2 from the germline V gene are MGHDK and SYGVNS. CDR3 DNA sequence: TGTGCCAGCAGTGCCATTTTCGCAGGGGTGAACACTGAAGCTTTCTTT. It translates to CASSAIFAGVNTEAFF.

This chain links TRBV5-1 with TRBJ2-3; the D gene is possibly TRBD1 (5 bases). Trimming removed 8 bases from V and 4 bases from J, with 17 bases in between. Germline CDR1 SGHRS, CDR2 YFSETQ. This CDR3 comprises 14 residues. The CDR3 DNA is TGCGCCAGTCAACCCCAGGGTAGGGCAGATACGCAGTATTTT. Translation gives CASQPQGRADTQYF.

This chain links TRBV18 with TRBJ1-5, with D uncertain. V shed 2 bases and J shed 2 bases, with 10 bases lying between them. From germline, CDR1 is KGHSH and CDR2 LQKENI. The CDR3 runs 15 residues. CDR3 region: CASSPDIGGNQPQHF. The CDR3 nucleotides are TGTGCCAGCTCACCAGACATCGGGGGCAATCAGCCCCAGCATTTT.

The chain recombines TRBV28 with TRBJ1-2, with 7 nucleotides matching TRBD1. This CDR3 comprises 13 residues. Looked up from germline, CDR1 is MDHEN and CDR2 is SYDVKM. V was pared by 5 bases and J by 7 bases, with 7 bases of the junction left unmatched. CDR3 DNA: TGTGCCAGCAGTCAATCAGGGGGTCGTGGCTACACCTTC. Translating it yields CASSQSGGRGYTF.

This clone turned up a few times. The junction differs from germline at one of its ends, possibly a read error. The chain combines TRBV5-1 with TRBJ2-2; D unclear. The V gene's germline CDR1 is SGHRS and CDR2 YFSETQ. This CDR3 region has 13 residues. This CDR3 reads CASSPTGTGELFF. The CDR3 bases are TGTGCCAGCAGCCCCACGGGCACCGGGGAGCTGTTTTTT.